The rows below give T cell receptor beta chains drawn from one sample of a study of T-cell reconstitution after alpha-beta-depleted transplantation in children. Using its own MiXCR run on the PCR reads, TCRdb lists one record per CDR3 protein. The sample carries about 110,000 distinct CDR3 sequences, around 6.4% recorded once. Sequencing was performed on PBMCs, mostly from graft donor cells, taken 360 days after TCRalphabeta/CD19-depleted stem cell transplant. Every receptor here comes from a male patient aged 2-10 years who had a stem cell transplant for acute lymphoblastic leukemia, so the T cells may come from the graft donor. CDR3s include the opening cysteine and the closing phenylalanine or tryptophan. The D gene is left open where the match is weak. The size entry is marked missing in some rows and otherwise reads once, few, many or a size class.

clone_size,j_call,v_call,d_call,cdr3_nt,cdr3_aa
few,TRBJ1-1,TRBV28,-,TGTGCCAGCAGTCTCCGGGCCCGCGGAACTGAAGCTTTCTTT,CASSLRARGTEAFF
many,TRBJ2-7,TRBV4-2,-,TGTGCCAGCAGCCAAAAGCTAGCCTACGAGCAGTACTTC,CASSQKLAYEQYF
few,TRBJ2-6,TRBV12-3/TRBV12-4,-,TGTGCCAGCAGTTTCCCTACCGCCCCCTCTGGGGCCAACGTCCTGACTTTC,CASSFPTAPSGANVLTF
-,TRBJ2-7,TRBV27,TRBD2,TGTGCCAGCAGTTCTGGACTAGCTTACGAGCAGTACTTC,CASSSGLAYEQYF
many,TRBJ2-7,TRBV4-3,-,TGCGCCAGCAGCCAAGGAGGTCCTCCGAACTACGAGCAGTACTTC,CASSQGGPPNYEQYF
many,TRBJ2-7,TRBV9,-,TGTGCCAGCAGCCCAGGGGGTAGCGGCCGATACGAGCAGTACTTC,CASSPGGSGRYEQYF
many,TRBJ1-4,TRBV29-1,-,TGCAGCGTTGGCCGCGGGCCCTTAGATGAAAAACTGTTTTTT,CSVGRGPLDEKLFF
many,TRBJ2-5,TRBV28,TRBD2,TGTGCCAGCAGGATGCCGGGACTAGGAATAATAGAGACCCAGTACTTC,CASRMPGLGIIETQYF
-,TRBJ1-2,TRBV14,-,TGTGCCAGCAGCCCTTCTTGGTGGGGCTATGGCTACACCTTC,CASSPSWWGYGYTF
few,TRBJ2-2,TRBV24-1,-,TGTGCCACCGGGAGGTCGGCGAACACCGGGGAGCTGTTTTTT,CATGRSANTGELFF
many,TRBJ2-5,TRBV2,-,TGTGCCAGCAGTGAAAATGGAGGGGTGGGGGAGACCCAGTACTTC,CASSENGGVGETQYF
-,TRBJ2-3,TRBV20-1,-,TGCAGTGCTAGAAAAAAGGGAGATCCCCTAGGCGGGCAGTATTTT,CSARKKGDPLGGQYF
many,TRBJ2-1,TRBV7-8,-,TGTGCCAGCAGCCGCGGCGGAAATGAGCAGTTCTTC,CASSRGGNEQFF
many,TRBJ1-1,TRBV5-1,-,TGCGCCAGCAGCTTGAGAGGTGGGCCCAACACTGAAGCTTTCTTT,CASSLRGGPNTEAFF
many,TRBJ2-2,TRBV12-3/TRBV12-4,-,TGTGCCAGCAGTTTATTGGGCCAGCAGGCCGGGGAGCTGTTTTTT,CASSLLGQQAGELFF
many,TRBJ2-7,TRBV7-9,TRBD1,TGTGCCAGCAGCTCGACGGGACAGGGCGGCGAGCAGTACTTC,CASSSTGQGGEQYF
many,TRBJ1-4,TRBV20-1,TRBD1,TGCAGTGCTTTCCCGGGACAGGGAAGTAATGAAAAACTGTTTTTT,CSAFPGQGSNEKLFF
many,TRBJ2-7,TRBV18,-,TGTGCCAGCTCACTGCCAGGGAGCTCCTACGAGCAGTACTTC,CASSLPGSSYEQYF
few,TRBJ1-6,TRBV7-9,TRBD1,TGTGCCAGCAGCTCGACCGGGACAGGACATAATTCACCCCTCCACTTT,CASSSTGTGHNSPLHF
many,TRBJ2-4,TRBV9,-,TGTGCCAGCAGCGGGCAGGGGGGGGCCAAAAACATTCAGTACTTC,CASSGQGGAKNIQYF
-,TRBJ2-1,TRBV28,-,TGTGCCAGCAGGTTGGGGGGGCCCGGGAGGGAGCAGTTCTTC,CASRLGGPGREQFF
few,TRBJ2-7,TRBV4-2,-,TGTGCCAGCAGCCAAGGCCTCATCTACGAGCAGTACTTC,CASSQGLIYEQYF